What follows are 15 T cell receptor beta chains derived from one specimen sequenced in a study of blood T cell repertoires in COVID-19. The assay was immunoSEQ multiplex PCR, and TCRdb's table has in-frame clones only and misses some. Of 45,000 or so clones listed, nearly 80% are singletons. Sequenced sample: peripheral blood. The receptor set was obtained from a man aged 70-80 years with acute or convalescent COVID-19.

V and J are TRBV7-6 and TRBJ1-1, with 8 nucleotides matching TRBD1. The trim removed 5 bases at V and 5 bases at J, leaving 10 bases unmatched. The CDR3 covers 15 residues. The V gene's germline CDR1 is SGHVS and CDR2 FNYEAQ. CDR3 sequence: CASSPQTGATTEAFF. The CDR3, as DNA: TGTGCCAGCAGCCCCCAGACAGGGGCAACGACTGAAGCTTTCTTT.

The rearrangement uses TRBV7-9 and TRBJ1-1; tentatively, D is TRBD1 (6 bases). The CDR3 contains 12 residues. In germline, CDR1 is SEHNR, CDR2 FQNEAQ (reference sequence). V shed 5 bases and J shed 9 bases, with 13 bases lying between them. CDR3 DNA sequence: TGTGCCAGCAGCCTGGGGGCAGATAAAGCTTTCTTT. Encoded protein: CASSLGADKAFF.

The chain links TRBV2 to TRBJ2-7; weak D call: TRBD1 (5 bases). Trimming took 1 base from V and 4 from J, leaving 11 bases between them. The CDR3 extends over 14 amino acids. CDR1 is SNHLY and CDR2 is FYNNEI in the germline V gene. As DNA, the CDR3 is TGTGCCAGCAGTGAAGGCAGGGTAGGGTACGAGCAGTACTTC. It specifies CASSEGRVGYEQYF.

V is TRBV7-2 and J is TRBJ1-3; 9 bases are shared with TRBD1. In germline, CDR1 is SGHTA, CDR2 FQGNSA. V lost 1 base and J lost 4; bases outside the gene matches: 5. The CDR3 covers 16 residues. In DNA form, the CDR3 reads TGTGCCAGCAGCTTAGTTGGGGGACAGGGAGGAAACACCATATATTTT. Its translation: CASSLVGGQGGNTIYF.

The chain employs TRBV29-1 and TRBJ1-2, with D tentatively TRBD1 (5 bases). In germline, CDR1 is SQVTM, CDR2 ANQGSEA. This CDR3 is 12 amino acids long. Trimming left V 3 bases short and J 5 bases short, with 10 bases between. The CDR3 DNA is TGCAGCGTTGAGGGGCCTTTTTATGGCTACACCTTC. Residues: CSVEGPFYGYTF.

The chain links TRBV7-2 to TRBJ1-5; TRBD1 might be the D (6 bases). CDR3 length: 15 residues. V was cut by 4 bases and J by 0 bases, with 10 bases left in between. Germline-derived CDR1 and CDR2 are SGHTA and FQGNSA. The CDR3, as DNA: TGTGCCAGCAGCTCCGGACAGATTAGCAATCAGCCCCAGCATTTT. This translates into CASSSGQISNQPQHF.

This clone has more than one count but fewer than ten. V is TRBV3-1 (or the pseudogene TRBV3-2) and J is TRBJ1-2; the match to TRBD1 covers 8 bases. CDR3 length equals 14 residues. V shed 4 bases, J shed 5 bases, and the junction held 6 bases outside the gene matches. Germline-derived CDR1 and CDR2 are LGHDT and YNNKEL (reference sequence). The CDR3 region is CASSPTGGGYGYTF. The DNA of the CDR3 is TGTGCCAGCAGCCCCACAGGGGGAGGGTATGGCTACACCTTC.

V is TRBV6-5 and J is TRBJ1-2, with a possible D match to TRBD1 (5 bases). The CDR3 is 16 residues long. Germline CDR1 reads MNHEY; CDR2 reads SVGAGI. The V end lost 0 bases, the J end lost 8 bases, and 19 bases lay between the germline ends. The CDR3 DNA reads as TGTGCCAGCAGTTACTCGGACCTTTCGGGAGGGACCGGCTACACCTTC. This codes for CASSYSDLSGGTGYTF.

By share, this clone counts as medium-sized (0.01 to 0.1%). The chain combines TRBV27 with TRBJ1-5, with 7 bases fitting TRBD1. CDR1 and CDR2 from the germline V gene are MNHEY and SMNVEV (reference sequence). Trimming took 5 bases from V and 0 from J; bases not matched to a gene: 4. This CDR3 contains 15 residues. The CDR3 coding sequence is TGTGCCAGCAGTCCCCGGACAGGTAGCAATCAGCCCCAGCATTTT. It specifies CASSPRTGSNQPQHF.

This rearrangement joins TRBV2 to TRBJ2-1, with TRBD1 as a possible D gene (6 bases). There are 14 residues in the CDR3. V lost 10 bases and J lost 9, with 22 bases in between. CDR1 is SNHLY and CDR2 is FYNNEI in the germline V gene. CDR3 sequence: CAIQDRDKMGEQFF. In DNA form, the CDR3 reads TGTGCCATTCAAGACCGGGACAAAATGGGTGAGCAGTTCTTC.

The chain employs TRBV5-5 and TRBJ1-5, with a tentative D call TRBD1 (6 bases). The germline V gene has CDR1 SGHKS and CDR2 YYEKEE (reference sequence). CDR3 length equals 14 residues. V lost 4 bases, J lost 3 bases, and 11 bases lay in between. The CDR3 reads CASSGGAPNQPQHF. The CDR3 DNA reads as TGTGCCAGCAGCGGGGGGGCCCCCAATCAGCCCCAGCATTTT.

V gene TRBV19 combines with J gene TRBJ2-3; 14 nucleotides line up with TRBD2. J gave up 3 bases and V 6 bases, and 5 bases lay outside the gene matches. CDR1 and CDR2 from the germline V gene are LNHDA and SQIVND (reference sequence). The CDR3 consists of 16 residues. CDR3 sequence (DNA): TGTGCCAGTAGCGTGCGGACTAGCGGGGGGACAGATACGCAGTATTTT. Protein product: CASSVRTSGGTDTQYF.

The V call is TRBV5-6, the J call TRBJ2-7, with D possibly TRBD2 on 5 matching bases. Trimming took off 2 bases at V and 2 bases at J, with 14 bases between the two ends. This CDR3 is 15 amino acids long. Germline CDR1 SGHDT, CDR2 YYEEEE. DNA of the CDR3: TGTGCCAGCAGCTTAGCCGGGGAATGGCCCTACGAGCAGTACTTC. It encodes CASSLAGEWPYEQYF. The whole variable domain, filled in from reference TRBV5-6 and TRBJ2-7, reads DAGVTQSPTHLIKTRGQQVTLRCSPKSGHDTVSWYQQALGQGPQFIFQYYEEEERQRGNFPDRFSGHQFPNYSSELNVNALLLGDSALYLCASSLAGEWPYEQYFGPGTRLTVT.

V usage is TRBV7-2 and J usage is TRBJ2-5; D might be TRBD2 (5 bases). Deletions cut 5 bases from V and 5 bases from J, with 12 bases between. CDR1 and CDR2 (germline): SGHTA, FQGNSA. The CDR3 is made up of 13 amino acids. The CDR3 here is CASSRTSLETQYF. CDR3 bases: TGTGCCAGCAGCCGCACTAGTCTGGAGACCCAGTACTTC.

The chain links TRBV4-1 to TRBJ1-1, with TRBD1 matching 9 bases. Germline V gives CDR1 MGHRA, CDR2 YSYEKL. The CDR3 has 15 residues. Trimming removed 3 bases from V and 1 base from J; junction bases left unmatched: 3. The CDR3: CASSQGQGKNTEAFF. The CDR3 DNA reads TGCGCCAGCAGCCAGGGACAGGGAAAGAACACTGAAGCTTTCTTT.